The rows below give T cell receptor beta chains drawn from one sample of a study of T-cell reconstitution after alpha-beta-depleted transplantation in children. TCRdb independently ran MiXCR on the PCR reads; one entry per CDR3 protein. The top ten hold around 0.76% of the sample, which has around 670,000 distinct CDR3 sequences, about an eighth seen once. The sample consisted of PBMCs, taken before TCRalphabeta/CD19-depleted stem cell transplant. The source is a girl aged 2 to 9 with congenital amegakaryocytic thrombocytopenia, due to receive a stem cell transplant. Each CDR3 is given without its conserved first and last residue. Fields, in order: J gene, V gene, CDR3 protein.

TRBJ2-7	TRBV30	AWNPRALGNGSYEQY
TRBJ1-5	TRBV5-4	ASSPPGTGPPQPQH
TRBJ1-6	TRBV6-5	ASSYGLNSPLH
TRBJ2-6	TRBV6-1	ASRMSGANVLT
TRBJ1-1	TRBV12-3/TRBV12-4	ASSVQGNTEAF
TRBJ2-1	TRBV5-1	ASSALSGQVNEQF
TRBJ1-3	TRBV29-1	SVQTTSGNTIY
TRBJ1-5	TRBV20-1	SASMGGGGKPQH
TRBJ2-3	TRBV5-1	ASTLLFSLKPILAGGPDTQY
TRBJ2-7	TRBV5-6	ASSLDPGQRIYEQY
TRBJ2-2	TRBV10-3	AIGVGIVGGELF
TRBJ2-4	TRBV6-5	ASKHSLTSGLGLAKNIQY
TRBJ1-6	TRBV7-6	ASSPQSAPSSYNSPLH
TRBJ2-1	TRBV5-1	ASSFRDWTLGDEQF
TRBJ2-1	TRBV29-1	SVVGRAYNEQF
TRBJ2-2	TRBV28	ASSLYRTSGSGGELF
TRBJ2-3	TRBV5-1	ASSLNPAGPTDTQY
TRBJ2-1	TRBV7-9	ASAVGSYNEQF
TRBJ2-7	TRBV5-6	ASSFQGPFHEQY
TRBJ2-3	TRBV10-3	AISDPAGRAADTQY
TRBJ2-7	TRBV20-1	SARDILKSYEQY
TRBJ2-3	TRBV7-8	ASSIGGLGY
TRBJ1-6	TRBV5-5	ASSPGPGPSSPLH
TRBJ2-1	TRBV2	ASSETDYNEQF
TRBJ2-2	TRBV29-1	SVEPSGNGELF
TRBJ2-2	TRBV10-3	AISELDTGELF
TRBJ2-3	TRBV20-1	SAPQTPWSQY
TRBJ2-3	TRBV5-1	ASSLWLGRSTDTQY
TRBJ2-7	TRBV6-5	ASSYEGGNSLEQY
TRBJ2-3	TRBV5-1	ASSLGTSADTQY
TRBJ2-1	TRBV5-1	ASSLTTGRSNEQF
TRBJ2-1	TRBV5-1	ASSFGTDSYNEQF
TRBJ1-4	TRBV6-5	ASSYRGGTPAQLF
TRBJ2-1	TRBV5-1	ASSLWGNEQL
TRBJ2-7	TRBV5-1	ASSSQGANYEQY
TRBJ1-1	TRBV20-1	SARALNTEAF
TRBJ2-3	TRBV10-3	AISEPRRTDTQY
TRBJ2-1	TRBV5-1	ASSRSGTRSSYNEQF
TRBJ2-7	TRBV5-1	ASSPDGGPYEQY
TRBJ2-1	TRBV28	ASSTPDSRVPNEQF
TRBJ2-1	TRBV10-3	AISESRLADSYNEQF
TRBJ2-5	TRBV20-1	SALPYQTSGRETQY
TRBJ2-2	TRBV5-1	ASSIEGGLAVKKRELF
TRBJ1-4	TRBV6-5	ASSSLQGATNEKLF
TRBJ2-7	TRBV3-1	ASSQAVFSDIYEQY
TRBJ2-2	TRBV5-1	ASSLVLADTGELF
TRBJ2-7	TRBV5-1	ASSLGRGFSNEQY
TRBJ2-5	TRBV5-1	ASSLIREETQY
TRBJ1-5	TRBV20-1	SARDLGAGSQPQH
TRBJ2-1	TRBV6-5	ASSYGYAPPYNEQF
TRBJ2-5	TRBV5-1	ASSLGTGGGVETQY
TRBJ1-2	TRBV7-8	ASRKDRTYGYT
TRBJ2-1	TRBV5-5	ASSSPGDSIPTYNEQF
TRBJ1-1	TRBV28	ASIGTGRVYDEAF
TRBJ2-1	TRBV20-1	CARDRLLAGASNEQF
TRBJ2-1	TRBV19	ASSILTGGSNEQF
TRBJ2-7	TRBV6-2/TRBV6-3	ASMGRQGAAEQY
TRBJ2-7	TRBV12-3/TRBV12-4	ASSLGQIHSYEQY